This TCR beta chain was sequenced in a study of long-term antiretroviral therapy in people with HIV. Every specimen held between about 1-10 million cryopreserved PBMC. These were thawed and washed before DNA extraction. Study-wide results and limits: The range of CDR3 lengths in HIV repertoires proved narrower than that found in controls. On ART adherence, viral resistance or therapy changes, no data were available.

CDR3 length: 14 residues. A remark on this clone: Its antigen remains unidentified.

Version v3.0 of the immunoSEQ assay was performed at survey level. TCRdb's copy holds only in-frame clones and misses some; the assay was immunoSEQ multiplex PCR. The sample consists of 35,000 to 40,000 clones, about 94% of them appearing once. The material sequenced was unsorted PBMCs, taken 4.1 years after starting antiretroviral therapy. The chain joins TRBV21-1 to TRBJ1-2. TRBV21-1 is given as a pseudogene. This clonotype was obtained from a woman aged 45-60 years with HIV. CDR3 protein: CASSENLVGYGYTF. The CDR3 DNA reads as TGTGCCAGCAGCGAGAACCTGGTCGGGTATGGCTACACCTTC.